The 8 T cell receptor beta chains given below trace back to one sample, sequenced in a study of T cells in Graves' hyperthyroidism and ophthalmopathy. Amplification yielded TCR beta CDR3 regions, with RNA transcripts as the source. TCR CDR3 regions were first amplified by RT-PCR with HTBI primers. TCRdb reprocessed the multiplex PCR reads via MiXCR and lists one record per CDR3 protein. The sample lists around 600,000 distinct CDR3 sequences, around 16% occurring once. Source material: blood. All receptors come from a woman aged 40 to 50 with Graves' ophthalmopathy.

There are a few counts of this clonotype. This rearrangement joins TRBV19 to TRBJ2-5; TRBD1 or TRBD2 may be the D gene (6 bases each). From germline, CDR1 is LNHDA and CDR2 SQIVND (reference sequence). The CDR3 length is 16 residues. V lost 3 bases, J lost 4 bases, and 18 bases lay in between. Here the CDR3 DNA reads TGTGCCAGTAGTATCTTCGGAGGGGGAGAGCGAGAGACCCAGTACTTC. It translates to CASSIFGGGERETQYF.

This clonotype was seen at least ten times. The genes are TRBV11-3 and TRBJ2-1, with D tentatively TRBD1 (6 bases). There are 15 residues in the CDR3. V lost 5 bases to trimming and J lost 5 bases, with 16 bases between them. The germline V gene encodes CDR1 SGHNT and CDR2 YENEEA. CDR3 region: CASSPWGQGHNEQFF. The CDR3 DNA reads TGTGCCAGCAGCCCTTGGGGGCAGGGCCACAATGAGCAGTTCTTC.

A few counts support this clonotype. This chain links TRBV28 with TRBJ1-5; TRBD1 agrees at 7 bases. Germline-derived CDR1 and CDR2 are MDHEN and SYDVKM. The CDR3 loop spans 18 amino acids. J gave up 0 bases and V 5 bases, and 13 bases lay outside the gene matches. The CDR3 DNA reads TGTGCCAGCAGTGCAGGGGGGAGTGGACCTTATAGCAATCAGCCCCAGCATTTT. It specifies CASSAGGSGPYSNQPQHF. Complete variable domain (other parts from reference TRBV28 and TRBJ1-5): DVKVTQSSRYLVKRTGEKVFLECVQDMDHENMFWYRQDPGLGLRLIYFSYDVKMKEKGDIPEGYSVSREKKERFSLILESASTNQTSMYLCASSAGGSGPYSNQPQHFGDGTRLSIL.

V gene TRBV11-2 combines with J gene TRBJ1-4; D is uncertain. V lost 1 base, J lost 10 bases, and 13 bases lay in between. The CDR3 length is 14 residues. In germline, CDR1 is SGHAT, CDR2 FQNNGV. The CDR3 DNA reads as TGTGCCAGCAGCTTAGCCCTACCCGACGTAAAACTGTTTTTT. It yields the protein CASSLALPDVKLFF.

This clonotype has at least ten counts. The CDR3 DNA reads as TGTGCCAGCAGTGGACAGGAAGGGACTGAAGCTTTCTTT. Amino acid sequence: CASSGQEGTEAFF. V gene TRBV2 combines with J gene TRBJ1-1; D may be TRBD1 (6 bases). The CDR3 spans 13 residues. Germline values: CDR1 SNHLY, CDR2 FYNNEI. Deletions cut 4 bases from V and 5 bases from J, with 11 bases between. Full variable domain (missing parts from reference TRBV2 and TRBJ1-1): EPEVTQTPSHQVTQMGQEVILRCVPISNHLYFYWYRQILGQKVEFLVSFYNNEISEKSEIFDDQFSVERPDGSNFTLKIRSTKLEDSAMYFCASSGQEGTEAFFGQGTRLTVV.

This chain joins TRBV11-2 and TRBJ2-7; 14 bases are a match to TRBD2. Germline V gene sequence: CDR1 SGHAT, CDR2 FQNNGV. The CDR3 runs 17 residues. V dropped 0 bases and J dropped 3; count of bases not matched to a gene: 4. The DNA of the CDR3 is TGTGCCAGCAGCTTAGATCCCGGGACTAGCGGGAGCTACGAGCAGTACTTC. It yields the protein CASSLDPGTSGSYEQYF.

The V call is TRBV7-9, the J call TRBJ2-1, with TRBD1 matching over 9 bases. Germline CDR1 is SEHNR and CDR2 is FQNEAQ (reference sequence). V trimming: 6 bases; J trimming: 4 bases; junction bases outside the gene matches: 7. This CDR3 comprises 15 residues. CDR3 nucleotides: TGTGCCAGCAGTAGGACAGGGGAGGGTTACAATGAGCAGTTCTTC. Translating gives CASSRTGEGYNEQFF.

The V and J genes are TRBV4-1 and TRBJ1-1; 7 nucleotides align to TRBD1. Per germline, CDR1 MGHRA and CDR2 YSYEKL. This CDR3 has 14 residues. Trimming removed 2 bases from V and 5 bases from J; junction bases left unmatched: 5. As DNA, the CDR3 is TGCGCCAGCAGCCAACGGGCAGGGGGTACTGAAGCTTTCTTT. Translation: CASSQRAGGTEAFF.